Sequencing of this TCR beta chain was carried out in a study of beta chain features in type 1 diabetes. In the study overall: Taken together, all samples contributed 90 million to 140 million examined sorted cells.

Study-level findings and limits: In type 1 diabetes patients, VDJ junctions had fewer insertions; deletions at these junctions were more frequent. People with Type 1 diabetes carried modestly yet significantly shorter TCRB CDR3s in all four CD4+ subsets.

The sequenced template was cDNA made from the entire isolated RNA. Clones were read by immunoSEQ multiplex PCR, and TCRdb kept only the in-frame ones, dropping some. Of around 140,000 clones in the sample, over 8% were seen once. Via the markers CD45RO/CCR7/CD25/CD127/CD95/CD27, stem cell-like memory, regulatory, central memory and naive CD4+ cells were sorted. Germline V gene sequence: CDR1 SGHVS, CDR2 FNYEAQ. Trimming at V came to 6 bases and at J to 6 bases, leaving 7 bases not matched to a gene. The CDR3 length is 15 residues. With regard to this clone: The antigen is undetermined.

Source material: central memory CD4+ T cells from blood. This receptor was identified in a woman between 35 and 50 years old in good health. The chain employs TRBV7-6 and TRBJ2-1; 11 bases line up with TRBD2. The CDR3 protein is CASRPTSGGVNEQFF. DNA for the CDR3: TGTGCCAGCAGACCAACTAGCGGGGGAGTCAATGAGCAGTTCTTC.